What follows describes a single T cell receptor beta chain. The record originates from a study of identical twins. TCRdb used MiXCR to reprocess the 5' RACE reads, holding one entry per CDR3 protein. The sample has 600,000 to 800,000 distinct CDR3 sequences, 21% seen once. Losses at the gene ends were 0 bases for V and 4 bases for J; bases not matched to a gene: 8. The CDR3 runs 16 residues. From germline, CDR1 is DFQATT and CDR2 SNEGSKA (reference sequence). The data also belong to a second study, concerning T cells expressing NK-cell markers. From that study: In 5 to 7 donors, dominant NKG2C+ clonotypes were about 1.0-7.5% of CD8+ T cells.

V is TRBV20-1 and J is TRBJ2-3; 9 positions agree with TRBD2. The clonotype was recovered from a young woman in good health. Sequencing input: PBMCs. In DNA, the CDR3 is TGCAGTGCTAGAGATCGTGTAGCGGGAGCTGCAGATACGCAGTATTTT. It translates to CSARDRVAGAADTQYF.